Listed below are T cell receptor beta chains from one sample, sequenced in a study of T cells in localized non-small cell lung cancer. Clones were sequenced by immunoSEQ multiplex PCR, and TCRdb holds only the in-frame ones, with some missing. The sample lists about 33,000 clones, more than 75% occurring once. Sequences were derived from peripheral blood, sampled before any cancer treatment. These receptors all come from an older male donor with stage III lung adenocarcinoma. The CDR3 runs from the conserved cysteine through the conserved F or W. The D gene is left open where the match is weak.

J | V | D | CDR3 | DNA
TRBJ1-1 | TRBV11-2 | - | CASSLLTGLNTEAFF | TGTGCCAGCAGCTTACTCACAGGACTGAACACTGAAGCTTTCTTT
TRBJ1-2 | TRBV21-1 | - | CASSKIQGIPPGGGYTF | TGTGCCAGCAGCAAAATTCAGGGTATCCCCCCGGGTGGAGGCTACACCTTC
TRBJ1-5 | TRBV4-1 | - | CASSQDRGPNQPQHF | TGCGCCAGCAGCCAAGATCGAGGGCCGAATCAGCCCCAGCATTTT
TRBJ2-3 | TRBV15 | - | CATKWTISTDTQYF | TGTGCCACCAAGTGGACTATCAGCACAGATACGCAGTATTTT
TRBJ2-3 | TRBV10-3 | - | CAISADRGAQYF | TGTGCCATCAGTGCAGATCGGGGTGCGCAGTATTTT
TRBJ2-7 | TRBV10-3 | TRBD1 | CAMGDRDLYEQYF | TGTGCCATGGGTGACAGGGACCTATACGAGCAGTACTTC
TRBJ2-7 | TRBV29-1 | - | CSVETGEQYF | TGCAGCGTGGAGACAGGCGAGCAGTACTTC
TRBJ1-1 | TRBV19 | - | CASRKTYGGHTEAFF | TGTGCCAGTAGAAAAACTTATGGAGGCCACACTGAAGCTTTCTTT
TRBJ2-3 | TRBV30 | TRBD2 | CAWNIAGGSDTQYF | TGTGCCTGGAACATAGCGGGGGGGTCAGATACGCAGTATTTT
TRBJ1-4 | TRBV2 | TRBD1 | CASSPQRGTGEKLFF | TGTGCCAGCAGCCCACAGCGGGGGACAGGGGAAAAACTGTTTTTT
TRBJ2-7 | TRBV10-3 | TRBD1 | CAITAGQDSYEQYF | TGTGCCATCACTGCGGGACAGGACTCCTACGAGCAGTACTTC
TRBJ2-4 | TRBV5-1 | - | CASSLGQKNIQYF | TGCGCCAGCAGCTTGGGACAGAAAAACATTCAGTACTTC
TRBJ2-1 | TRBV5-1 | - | CASTAALRNEQFF | TGCGCCAGCACGGCGGCCCTTCGGAATGAGCAGTTCTTC
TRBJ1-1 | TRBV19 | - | CASSIAEGYTEAFF | TGTGCCAGTAGTATAGCGGAGGGTTACACTGAAGCTTTCTTT
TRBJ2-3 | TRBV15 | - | CATSRDPTQLGGSTDTQYF | TGTGCCACCAGCAGAGATCCTACGCAACTAGGGGGTAGCACAGATACGCAGTATTTT
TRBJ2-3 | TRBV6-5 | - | CASSSTGIGTQYF | TGTGCCAGCAGTTCAACAGGGATAGGGACGCAGTATTTT
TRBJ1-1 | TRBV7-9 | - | CASSFRGRGEAFF | TGTGCCAGCAGCTTCCGGGGCAGGGGTGAAGCTTTCTTT
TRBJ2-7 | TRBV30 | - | CAWSLTSYEQYF | TGTGCCTGGAGCCTTACCTCCTACGAGCAGTACTTC
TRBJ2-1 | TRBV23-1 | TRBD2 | CASSQSLADPYNEQFF | TGCGCCAGCAGTCAATCGCTAGCGGATCCCTACAATGAGCAGTTCTTC
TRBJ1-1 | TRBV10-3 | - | CAIRGAVGTEAFF | TGTGCCATCAGGGGGGCGGTGGGGACTGAAGCTTTCTTT
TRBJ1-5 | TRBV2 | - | CASSDGRQPQHF | TGTGCCAGCTCGGACGGAAGACAGCCCCAGCATTTT
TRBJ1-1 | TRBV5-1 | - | CASSKNSGTASTEAFF | TGCGCCAGCAGCAAGAATTCAGGGACGGCGTCCACTGAAGCTTTCTTT
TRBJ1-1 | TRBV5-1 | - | CASSSLIGTEAFF | TGCGCCAGCAGCTCCCTCATAGGAACTGAAGCTTTCTTT